These 2 T cell receptor beta chains share one sample of origin, sequenced in a study of T cells after yellow fever vaccination. TCRdb re-analysed the 5' RACE reads in MiXCR, keeping a single row per CDR3 protein. The table lists hundreds of thousands of distinct CDR3 sequences, approximately 13% of them singletons, with about 14% in the top ten. The specimen comprised PBMCs, sampled on the day of the yellow fever booster vaccination. These receptors all come from a man aged 25-45 years who received the YFV17D yellow fever vaccine.

The chain has TRBV2 and TRBJ2-2, with D tentatively TRBD2 (6 bases). The CDR3 runs to 14 residues. Germline V lookup: CDR1 SNHLY, CDR2 FYNNEI. The ends were cut back, 7 bases at V and 7 bases at J, with 16 bases in the middle. This chain's CDR3 is CASNTGVRSGELFF. In nucleotides, the CDR3 is TGTGCCAGCAATACGGGAGTTAGGAGCGGGGAGCTGTTTTTT.

This clonotype was counted a few times. The chain recombines TRBV21-1 with TRBJ2-1; TRBD1 was called by the table and not checked on the DNA. TRBV21-1 is an annotated pseudogene. The CDR3 has 16 amino acids. The CDR3 DNA sequence: TGTGCCAGCAGCGAGGATGAACGGACAAGTTACAATGAGCAGTTCTTC. Protein: CASSEDERTSYNEQFF.